The clone carrying this T cell receptor beta chain was counted only a few times. The antigen is undetermined. The CDR3 has 16 residues. Looked up from germline, CDR1 is SGDLS and CDR2 is YYNGEE. With V trimmed by 6 bases and J by 7 bases, 16 bases remained unmatched. Libraries were made from TCR beta cDNA, and they carried unique molecular identifiers. T cells numbering 1 to 10 million yielded 500,000 or so cDNA molecules. TCRdb reprocessed the PCR reads with MiXCR, giving one entry per CDR3 protein. Here the sample spans 170,000 or so distinct CDR3 sequences, 30% being singletons. This specimen comes from a study of post-analysis software for immune sequencing data. The overall study: Several disease courses (relapsing-remitting, secondary progressive and progressive-relapsing) of multiple sclerosis were included. Study results and caveats: TRBV5-6, TRBV5-1 and TRBV20-1 belonged to a set of roughly 5 TRBV segments that were more frequent in patients than controls. Controls significantly exceeded multiple sclerosis patients in normalized Chao1 diversity.

This sequence originates from a girl under 18 with multiple sclerosis. The chain employs TRBV9 and TRBJ2-1; 7 bases match TRBD2. Sequencing was performed on blood. The CDR3 region has the DNA TGTGCCAGCAACGAATTTGGGGGGGGGGGAGAGAATGAGCAGTTCTTC. Protein sequence: CASNEFGGGGENEQFF.